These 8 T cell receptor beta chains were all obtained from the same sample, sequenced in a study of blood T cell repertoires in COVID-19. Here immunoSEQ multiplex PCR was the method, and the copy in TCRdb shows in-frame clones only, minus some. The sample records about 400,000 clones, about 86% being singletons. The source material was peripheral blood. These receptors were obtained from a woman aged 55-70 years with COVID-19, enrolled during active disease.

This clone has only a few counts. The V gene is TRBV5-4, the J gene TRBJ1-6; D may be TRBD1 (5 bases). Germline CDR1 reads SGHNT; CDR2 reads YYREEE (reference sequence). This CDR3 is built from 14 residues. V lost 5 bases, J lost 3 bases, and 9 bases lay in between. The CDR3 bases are TGTGCCAGCAGGGGGCAGCACTATAATTCACCCCTCCACTTT. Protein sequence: CASRGQHYNSPLHF.

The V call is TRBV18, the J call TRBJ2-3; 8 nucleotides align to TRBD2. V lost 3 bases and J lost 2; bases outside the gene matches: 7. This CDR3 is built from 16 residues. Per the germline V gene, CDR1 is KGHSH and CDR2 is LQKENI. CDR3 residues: CASSPLRGGSTDTQYF. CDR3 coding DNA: TGTGCCAGCTCACCCCTCCGGGGGGGATCCACAGATACGCAGTATTTT. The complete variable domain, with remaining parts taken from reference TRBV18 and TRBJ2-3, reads NAGVMQNPRHLVRRRGQEARLRCSPMKGHSHVYWYRQLPEEGLKFMVYLQKENIIDESGMPKERFSAEFPKEGPSILRIQQVVRGDSAAYFCASSPLRGGSTDTQYFGPGTRLTVL.

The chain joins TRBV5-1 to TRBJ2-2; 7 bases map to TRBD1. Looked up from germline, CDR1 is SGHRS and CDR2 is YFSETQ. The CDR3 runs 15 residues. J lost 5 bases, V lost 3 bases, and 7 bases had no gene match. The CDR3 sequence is CASSYDRVRTGELFF. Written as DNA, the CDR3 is TGCGCCAGCAGCTATGACAGGGTTAGAACCGGGGAGCTGTTTTTT.

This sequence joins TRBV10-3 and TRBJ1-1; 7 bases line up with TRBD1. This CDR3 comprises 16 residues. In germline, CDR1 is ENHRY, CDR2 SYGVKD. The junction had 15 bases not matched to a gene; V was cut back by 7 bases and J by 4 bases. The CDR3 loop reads CAITRDQGGGITEAFF. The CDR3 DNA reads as TGTGCCATCACCAGAGACCAGGGGGGTGGAATCACTGAAGCTTTCTTT.

The CDR3 spells CASSPHRVTGGDNQPQHF. In nucleotides, the CDR3 is TGCGCCAGCAGCCCGCACCGAGTTACAGGGGGGGACAATCAGCCCCAGCATTTT. The rearrangement links TRBV4-1 to TRBJ1-5; 8 positions agree with TRBD1. The ends lost 4 bases at V and 3 bases at J; junction bases unmatched: 14. This CDR3 comprises 18 residues. Germline V gives CDR1 MGHRA, CDR2 YSYEKL.

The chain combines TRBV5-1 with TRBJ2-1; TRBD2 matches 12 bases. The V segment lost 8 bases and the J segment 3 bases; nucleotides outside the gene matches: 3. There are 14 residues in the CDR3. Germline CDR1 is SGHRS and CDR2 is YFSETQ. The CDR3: CARGLAGLYNEQFF. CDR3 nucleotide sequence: TGCGCCAGAGGACTAGCGGGGCTCTACAATGAGCAGTTCTTC.

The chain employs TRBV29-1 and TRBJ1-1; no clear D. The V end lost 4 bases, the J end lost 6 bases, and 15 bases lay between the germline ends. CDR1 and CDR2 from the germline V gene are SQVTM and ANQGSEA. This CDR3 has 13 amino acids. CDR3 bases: TGCAGCGTTGGCATGGTGTTGCGATCTGAAGCTTTCTTT. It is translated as CSVGMVLRSEAFF.

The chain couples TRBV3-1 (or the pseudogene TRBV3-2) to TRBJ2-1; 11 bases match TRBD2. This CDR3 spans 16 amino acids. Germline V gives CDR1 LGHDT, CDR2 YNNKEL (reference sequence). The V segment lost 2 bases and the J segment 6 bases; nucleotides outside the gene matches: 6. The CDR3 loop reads CASSQLSGGAGNEQFF. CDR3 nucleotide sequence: TGTGCCAGCAGCCAACTTAGCGGGGGGGCGGGCAATGAGCAGTTCTTC.